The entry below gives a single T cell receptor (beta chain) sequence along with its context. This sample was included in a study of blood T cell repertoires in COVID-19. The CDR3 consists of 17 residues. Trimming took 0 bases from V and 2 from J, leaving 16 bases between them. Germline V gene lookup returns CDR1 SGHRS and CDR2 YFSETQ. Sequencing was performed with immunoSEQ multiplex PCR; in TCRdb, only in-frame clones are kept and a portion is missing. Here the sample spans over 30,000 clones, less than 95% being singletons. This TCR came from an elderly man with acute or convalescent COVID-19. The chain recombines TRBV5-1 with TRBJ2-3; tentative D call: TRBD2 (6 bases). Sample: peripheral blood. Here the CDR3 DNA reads TGCGCCAGCAGCTTGGAACCGGGACTGGGTCCCACAGATACGCAGTATTTT. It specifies CASSLEPGLGPTDTQYF.